This TCR beta chain was recorded in a study of response to subunit inactivated influenza vaccine (dated by TCRdb to the late 2010s). For context, the study as a whole: Deep quantitative T cell receptor repertoire profiling was used in the study to track responses to a trivalent subunit inactivated influenza vaccine. Overall study results and their limits: It was suggested by the authors that each seasonal influenza vaccination may recruit only a limited number of new T cells.

Receptor amplification or capture employed RT-PCR. Data came from an Illumina HiSeq 2500. The raw public data were reprocessed by TCRdb itself: fastp quality trimming at Q25, MiXCR clonotype calling, in-frame beta chains only. Every distinct CDR3 protein forms one entry, paired with its most common genes and DNA. The sample contains 650,000 to 800,000 distinct CDR3 sequences, approximately 14% of them found a single time. The ten largest clones take up approximately 6.5% of the sample. This clonotype was counted ten times or more. The specificity of this receptor is unknown. Base-call qualities are not available, and no considerably larger clone is one nucleotide away. CDR1 MNHNS and CDR2 SASEGT were looked up in the germline V gene. V is pruned by 5 bases and J by 2 bases, leaving 7 bases of the junction without a gene match. From cysteine to phenylalanine, the CDR3 is 16 amino acids long. The CDR3 DNA has 48 bases and is translated from base 1.

This TCR came from a man aged 45-65 years who received an inactivated influenza vaccine. Donor details come from another sample of the same person, matched by shared clones. This specimen was PBMCs from blood, taken 14 to 15 days before vaccination. Recombination connected TRBV6-1 to TRBJ2-1, with 9 bases matching TRBD2. CDR3 sequence: CASSQRPSGAYNEQFF. The bases read TGTGCCAGCAGTCAACGACCTAGCGGGGCCTACAATGAGCAGTTCTTC.